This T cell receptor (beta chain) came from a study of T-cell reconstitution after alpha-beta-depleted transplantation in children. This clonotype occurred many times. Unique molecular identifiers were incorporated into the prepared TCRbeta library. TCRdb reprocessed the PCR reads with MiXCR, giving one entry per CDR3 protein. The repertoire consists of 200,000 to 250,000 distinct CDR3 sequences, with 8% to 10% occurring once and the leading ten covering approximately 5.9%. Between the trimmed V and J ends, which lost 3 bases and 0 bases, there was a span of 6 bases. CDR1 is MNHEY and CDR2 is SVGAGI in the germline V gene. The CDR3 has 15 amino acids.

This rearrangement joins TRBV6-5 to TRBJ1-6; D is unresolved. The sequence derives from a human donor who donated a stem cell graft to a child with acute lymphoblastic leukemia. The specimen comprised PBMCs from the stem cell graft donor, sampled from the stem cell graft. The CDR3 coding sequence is TGTGCCAGCAGTTATATTAGCTCCTATAATTCACCCCTCCACTTT. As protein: CASSYISSYNSPLHF.